This is a list of T cell receptor beta chains from one sample in a study of cytomegalovirus exposure and HLA in healthy donors. The protocol was immunoSEQ multiplex PCR, while the TCRdb copy is restricted to in-frame clones and leaves out a portion. The repertoire includes 99,000 or so clones, 80% to 85% of them detected once, and 6% to 8% sits in the top ten. The sample taken for sequencing was PBMCs. These TCRs come from a young man in good health and CMV-seropositive. The CDR3 runs from the conserved cysteine through the conserved F or W. A D gene is named only where the DNA matches it firmly. The listing skips clone size in some rows; elsewhere it reads once, few, many or a size class.

TRBJ1-1,TRBV4-1,.,once,TGCGCCAGCAGCCAAGAAGGTAGGGCGGGTGAAGCTTTCTTT,CASSQEGRAGEAFF
TRBJ1-1,TRBV10-2,TRBD1,few,TGCGCCAGCAGTTACCCGGGACAGGGGGCCACTGAAGCTTTCTTT,CASSYPGQGATEAFF
TRBJ2-1,TRBV27,.,once,TGTGCCAGCAGTTACTCTATTGGCGGGTACAATGAGCGGTTCTTC,CASSYSIGGYNERFF
TRBJ1-6,TRBV19,TRBD1,.,TGTGCCAGTAGTATCGGGACAGGGGAAAGAAGATCACCCCTCCACTTT,CASSIGTGERRSPLHF
TRBJ2-5,TRBV11-1,TRBD1,.,TGTGCCAGCAGTCCGGGACAGGGGCAAGAGACCCAGTACTTC,CASSPGQGQETQYF
TRBJ2-1,TRBV4-2,TRBD2,.,TGTGCCAGCAGCCAAGGAACGCTAGCGGGGGGGCCCAATGAGCAGTTCTTC,CASSQGTLAGGPNEQFF
TRBJ2-1,TRBV7-2,TRBD2,.,TGTGCCAGCAGCTCCCTAGCGGGGGGTCGGAATGAGCAGTTCTTC,CASSSLAGGRNEQFF
TRBJ2-3,TRBV7-9,.,.,TGTGCCAGCAGTCGTTATAGGACTAGCACAGATACGCAGTATTTT,CASSRYRTSTDTQYF
TRBJ2-7,TRBV13,TRBD1,.,TGTGCCAGCAGCCTCGGGACAGTAAGCTACGAGCAGTACTTC,CASSLGTVSYEQYF
TRBJ1-6,TRBV5-1,TRBD1,few,TGCGCCAGCAGCCCGACAGGGGGCAGTTCACCCCTCCACTTT,CASSPTGGSSPLHF
TRBJ2-1,TRBV5-1,TRBD2,.,TGCGCCAGCAGCCCGACTAGCGGGGGGGCGGGTGAGCAGTTCTTC,CASSPTSGGAGEQFF
TRBJ2-7,TRBV5-1,TRBD1,.,TGCGCCAGCAGCTTGCAGGGGGAACGGTACGAGCAGTACTTC,CASSLQGERYEQYF
TRBJ1-6,TRBV7-8,TRBD1,.,TGTGCCAGCAGCCTTCGTCGGGGACAGGATAATTCACCCCTCCACTTT,CASSLRRGQDNSPLHF
TRBJ1-2,TRBV4-1,TRBD1,.,TGCGCCAGCAGCCAAGCGGAACAGGGGGCGCGGGGCTACACCTTC,CASSQAEQGARGYTF
TRBJ2-7,TRBV12-2,.,few,TGTGCAAGTCGCAGCGGGACTAGCTCCTACGAGCAGTACTTC,CASRSGTSSYEQYF
TRBJ1-4,TRBV25-1,.,.,TGTGCCAGCAGTGAGGCTGGAGGGTCGGCTAATGAAAAACTGTTTTTT,CASSEAGGSANEKLFF
TRBJ2-7,TRBV25-1,.,.,TGTGCCAGCAGGTACGACAAAGAGCAGTACTTC,CASRYDKEQYF
TRBJ1-5,TRBV7-2,TRBD1,.,TGTGCCAGCAGCTTAAACAGGGGGTCGGGACAGCCCCAGCATTTT,CASSLNRGSGQPQHF
TRBJ2-5,TRBV11-2,.,.,TGTGCCAGCAGCTTAGCCCGGGAGACCCAGTACTTC,CASSLARETQYF
TRBJ1-1,TRBV5-6,.,.,TGTGCCAGCAGCGCGGGCGGCCCTGAAGCTTTCTTT,CASSAGGPEAFF
TRBJ2-7,TRBV10-3,.,once,TGTGCCATCAGCCAGGGTCTTGGGTACGAGCAGTACTTC,CAISQGLGYEQYF
TRBJ2-2,TRBV5-8,TRBD2,.,TGTGCCAGCAGCTTTTTACGGGGGGGAGTCACCGGGGAGCTGTTTTTT,CASSFLRGGVTGELFF
TRBJ2-1,TRBV30,TRBD2,.,TGTGCCTGGGCTAGCGGGATATACAATGAGCAGTTCTTC,CAWASGIYNEQFF
TRBJ2-3,TRBV20-1,.,.,TGCAGTGCCCCGGACACCCATACGCAGTATTTT,CSAPDTHTQYF
TRBJ2-3,TRBV5-6,.,.,TGTGCCAGCAGCTTGGCGGCGGGGAGCAACACAGATACGCAGTATTTT,CASSLAAGSNTDTQYF
TRBJ2-6,TRBV18,.,.,TGTGCCAGCTCACCAGCAGGGGCTGGGGCCAACGTCCTGACTTTC,CASSPAGAGANVLTF
TRBJ1-6,TRBV6-1,.,once,TGTGCCAGCCGGGGGTTGGCCGGAGAAAATTCACCCCTCCACTTT,CASRGLAGENSPLHF
TRBJ2-5,TRBV2,.,.,TGTGCCAGCAGGGAAACTAGCAACCAAGAGACCCAGTACTTC,CASRETSNQETQYF
TRBJ1-2,TRBV5-4,TRBD1,.,TGTGCCAGCAGCCCGGACAGGGGGTTTTCAGGAGGCTACACCTTC,CASSPDRGFSGGYTF
TRBJ2-3,TRBV19,.,.,TGTGCCAGTAGTATGGGGGGGGGCGCAGATACGCAGTATTTT,CASSMGGGADTQYF
TRBJ1-6,TRBV2,.,.,TGTGCCAGCAGTCCGCTTGGGCCCTATTCACCCCTCCACTTT,CASSPLGPYSPLHF
TRBJ1-1,TRBV4-2,.,.,TGTGCCAGCAGCCAAGATGGACGTATAGGGGACACTGAAGCTTTCTTT,CASSQDGRIGDTEAFF
TRBJ1-4,TRBV5-1,TRBD1,.,TGCGCCAGCAGCACCGGGACAGGGGGCAACGTCGGTACTAATGAAAAACTGTTTTTT,CASSTGTGGNVGTNEKLFF
TRBJ1-6,TRBV4-1,.,.,TGCGCCAGCAGCCCCCCACAGATTTCACCCCTCCACTTT,CASSPPQISPLHF
TRBJ1-1,TRBV28,TRBD1,.,TGTGCCAGCAGTATACCGGGACAGGAGGGTATTAAAGCTTTCTTT,CASSIPGQEGIKAFF
TRBJ1-4,TRBV4-3,.,.,TGCGCCAGCAGCCAAGATCGGGATGAAAAACTGTTTTTT,CASSQDRDEKLFF
TRBJ1-6,TRBV2,.,.,TGTGCCAGCAGTGGGACAAGAAATAATTCACCCCTCCACTTT,CASSGTRNNSPLHF
TRBJ2-7,TRBV5-5,TRBD1,.,TGTGCCAGCAGCTTCCAGACAGGGTCCTACGAGCAGTACTTC,CASSFQTGSYEQYF
TRBJ2-2,TRBV5-1,.,.,TGCGCCAGCAGCTTGGGTGCGCTCGGGGAGCTGTTTTTT,CASSLGALGELFF
TRBJ1-4,TRBV10-3,.,.,TGTGCCATCAGTGAAGGGCAGGGCGGCAAGGAAAAACTGTTTTTT,CAISEGQGGKEKLFF
TRBJ1-4,TRBV9,.,.,TGTGCCAGCAGCGTAAGGGACGGGACAAGTGGTGAAAAACTGTTTTTT,CASSVRDGTSGEKLFF
TRBJ2-7,TRBV4-1,TRBD1,.,TGCGCCAGCAGCCCTGGGGGACAGGGAAGGTACGAGCAGTACTTC,CASSPGGQGRYEQYF
TRBJ2-3,TRBV7-2,TRBD2,.,TGTGCCAGCAGACTAGCGGGACAGCTGACAGATACGCAGTATTTT,CASRLAGQLTDTQYF
TRBJ2-7,TRBV10-2,.,few,TGCGCCAGCAGCCATTACTTGAAGGGGGCCTACGAGCAGTACTTC,CASSHYLKGAYEQYF
TRBJ2-7,TRBV11-3,.,.,TGTGCCAGCAGCCCGAGACAGGCCTACGAGCAGTACTTC,CASSPRQAYEQYF
TRBJ1-1,TRBV4-2,TRBD1,.,TGTGCCAGCAGCCAAAACATAATAGGGACAGGGAGTACTGAAGCTTTCTTT,CASSQNIIGTGSTEAFF
TRBJ1-4,TRBV7-8,TRBD1,.,TGTGCCAGCAGCAGGGGGACAGGGTCTTACGAAAAACTGTTTTTT,CASSRGTGSYEKLFF
TRBJ2-2,TRBV19,.,.,TGTGCCAGTAGTATAGGAGACTATATACCCACCGGGGAGCTGTTTTTT,CASSIGDYIPTGELFF
TRBJ1-2,TRBV5-1,TRBD1,.,TGCGCCAGCAGCCGGGACAGCCCCTTCTATGGCTACACCTTC,CASSRDSPFYGYTF
TRBJ2-7,TRBV5-6,TRBD1,.,TGTGCCAGCAGCCCCGGGACAGGCACCGACGAGCAGTACTTC,CASSPGTGTDEQYF
TRBJ2-5,TRBV5-4,TRBD1,.,TGTGCCAGCAGCCGGTGGACAGGGGGCCGATTTAGGCAAGAGACCCAGTACTTC,CASSRWTGGRFRQETQYF
TRBJ2-3,TRBV19,TRBD1,once,TGTGCCAGTAGCAACAGGGGCCCAGATACGCAGTATTTT,CASSNRGPDTQYF
TRBJ1-6,TRBV9,.,.,TGTGCCAGCAGCCACAGGGATTCACCCCTCCACTTT,CASSHRDSPLHF
TRBJ2-2,TRBV5-8,.,.,TGTGCCAGCAGCTTCGTAAGGGGCGCCTTGAACACCGGGGAGCTGTTTTTT,CASSFVRGALNTGELFF
TRBJ1-1,TRBV27,TRBD1,.,TGTGCCAGCAGTTCAGCGGGAGGGACAGGTTGGGACACTGAAGCTTTCTTT,CASSSAGGTGWDTEAFF
TRBJ2-2,TRBV19,TRBD1,.,TGTGCCAGTAGTATAACGAGGGGACAGGGGCGCACCGGGGAGCTGTTTTTT,CASSITRGQGRTGELFF
TRBJ2-1,TRBV5-1,.,.,TGCGCCAGCAGCTTGGACTTTGGGGACAATTTTTTCGGTGAGCAGTTCTTC,CASSLDFGDNFFGEQFF
TRBJ2-1,TRBV5-1,.,.,TGCGCCAGCAGCACAGACAGAGAACAGTTCTTC,CASSTDREQFF
TRBJ1-4,TRBV18,.,.,TGTGCCAGCTCACCAACCTCGGCAGGGCCTAATGAAAAACTGTTTTTT,CASSPTSAGPNEKLFF